These 14 T cell receptor beta chains were sequenced from one sample in a study of glioma-infiltrating T cells. TCR alpha and beta CDR3 regions were amplified from RNA using iRepertoire nested multiplex PCR. TCRdb re-called the multiplex PCR reads through MiXCR, storing one row per CDR3 protein. The top ten hold more than 10% of the sample, which has 300,000 to 400,000 distinct CDR3 sequences, 41% seen once. Material for sequencing was glioma tissue, nonneoplastic brain tissue, or PBMCs (not recorded which). The source is a human donor with low-grade glioma or glioblastoma, undergoing nonglioma brain surgery, or in good health (not recorded which).

Of note for this clonotype: Relative to the germline gene, one junction end is altered; a read error may explain this. V usage is TRBV19 and J usage is TRBJ1-5; D is possibly TRBD1 (5 bases). The germline V gene has CDR1 LNHDA and CDR2 SQIVND (reference sequence). There are 13 residues in the CDR3. The CDR3 protein is CATRDFLDQPKHF. The CDR3 nucleotides read TGTGCCACCCGGGACTTTTTAGATCAGCCCAAGCATTTT.

This chain links TRBV4-2 with TRBJ2-1, with a possible D match to TRBD2 (8 bases). Germline V gives CDR1 LGHNA, CDR2 YNFKEQ. The CDR3 consists of 20 residues. V was shortened by 0 bases and J by 4 bases, with 25 bases between the two germline ends. Here the CDR3 DNA reads TGTGCCAGCAGCCAAGAACCAGGGGGTGCTCCAGCGGGAGTTTACAATGAGCAGTTCTTC. It encodes CASSQEPGGAPAGVYNEQFF.

The chain carries TRBV3-1 and TRBJ2-1, with 8 bases lining up with TRBD2. The CDR3 extends over 15 amino acids. J was trimmed by 1 base and V by 2 bases; bases with no gene match: 1. Germline assignment: CDR1 LGHDT and CDR2 YNNKEL (reference sequence). The CDR3 DNA is TGTGCCAGCAGCCAATCTAGCGGGTCCTACAATGAGCAGTTCTTC. Its protein is CASSQSSGSYNEQFF.

Comment on this clonotype: At one boundary the junction diverges from the germline segment, which might be a read error. This chain links TRBV20-1 with TRBJ2-1; no definite D call. The CDR3 length is 16 residues. Germline V lookup: CDR1 DFQATT, CDR2 SNEGSKA (reference sequence). DNA of the CDR3: TGCAGTGCTCCGAACCCTTTTACCTTATCCTACAATAAGCAGTTCTTC. Translating gives CSAPNPFTLSYNKQFF.

This clonotype was detected ten times or more. This rearrangement joins TRBV28 to TRBJ1-5; tentative D call: TRBD1 (6 bases). The germline V gene has CDR1 MDHEN and CDR2 SYDVKM. V lost 3 bases and J lost 1, with 13 bases in between. The CDR3 loop spans 16 amino acids. This CDR3 reads CASSLVVGQSNQPQHF. Written as DNA, the CDR3 is TGTGCCAGCAGTTTGGTAGTAGGACAGAGCAATCAGCCCCAGCATTTT. The full variable domain, its missing parts supplied by reference TRBV28 and TRBJ1-5, is DVKVTQSSRYLVKRTGEKVFLECVQDMDHENMFWYRQDPGLGLRLIYFSYDVKMKEKGDIPEGYSVSREKKERFSLILESASTNQTSMYLCASSLVVGQSNQPQHFGDGTRLSIL.

A few counts support this clonotype. The J gene is TRBJ2-5, the V gene TRBV18; 9 bases fit TRBD1. Germline V gene sequence: CDR1 KGHSH, CDR2 LQKENI. The CDR3 consists of 15 residues. V shed 6 bases, J shed 1 base, and the junction held 6 bases outside the gene matches. CDR3 amino acids: CASSSDRGFQETQYF. The DNA for the CDR3 is TGTGCCAGCTCGTCCGACAGGGGGTTCCAAGAGACCCAGTACTTC.

V and J are TRBV6-2 or TRBV6-3 and TRBJ2-3, with D unresolved. Germline CDR1 is MNHEY and CDR2 is SVGEGT. V was cut by 9 bases and J by 0 bases, with 13 bases left in between. This CDR3 region has 14 residues. The CDR3 region has the DNA TGTGCCAGTGGCTGGTGGCACAGCACAGATACGCAGTATTTT. This translates into CASGWWHSTDTQYF.

This clonotype was detected only a few times. This chain connects TRBV10-3 to TRBJ2-1, with D perhaps TRBD1 (6 bases). Germline CDR1 reads ENHRY; CDR2 reads SYGVKD. The length of the CDR3 is 14 residues. V lost 3 bases and J 8 bases, leaving 14 bases between the germline ends. The CDR3 protein is CAISDKGEGDEQFF. The DNA of the CDR3 is TGTGCCATCAGTGATAAAGGTGAGGGGGATGAGCAGTTCTTC.

Only one count was recorded for this clonotype. CDR3 loop: CASSLEQWGNQPQHF. The DNA for the CDR3 is TGTGCCAGCAGCTTAGAACAGTGGGGCAATCAGCCCCAGCATTTT. This chain uses TRBV7-2 with TRBJ1-5; D not certain. The CDR3 is 15 amino acids. From germline, CDR1 is SGHTA and CDR2 FQGNSA. Between the trimmed V and J ends, which lost 1 base and 2 bases, there was a span of 9 bases.

This clonotype was detected once. This may stem from a read error, because a much larger clone lies one nucleotide away. The V and J genes are TRBV15 and TRBJ1-5, with D unclear. CDR1 and CDR2 from the germline V gene are LNHNV and YYDKDF (reference sequence). The V end lost 7 bases, the J end lost 3 bases, and 10 bases lay between the germline ends. The CDR3 extends over 13 amino acids. CDR3 bases: TGTGCCACCAACGGGGTGGTCAATCAGCCCCAGCATTTT. Protein product: CATNGVVNQPQHF.

Comments on this clonotype: Here the CDR3 omits its conserved ending phenylalanine or tryptophan, so a read error is the likely source. The chain combines TRBV11-2 with TRBJ1-3, with 12 nucleotides matching TRBD1. This CDR3 is 15 amino acids long. V shed 5 bases, J shed 4 bases, and the junction held 3 bases outside the gene matches. CDR1 is SGHAT, CDR2 FQNNGV, per germline. In DNA form, the CDR3 reads TGTGCCAGCAGCCCGGGACAGGGGGCGGGAAACACCATATATTCT. It encodes CASSPGQGAGNTIYS.

The table lists this clonotype with a few counts. This clone may be a read error of a much larger clone one base away. The chain joins TRBV6-1 to TRBJ2-7; D may be TRBD2 (5 bases). V was cut by 6 bases and J by 3 bases, with 12 bases left in between. In germline, CDR1 is MNHNS, CDR2 SASEGT. The CDR3 is 13 residues long. The chain's CDR3 is CASRTPAVYEQYF. The CDR3 DNA follows: TGTGCCAGCAGAACGCCAGCGGTCTACGAGCAGTACTTC.

V and J are TRBV15 and TRBJ2-7, with 9 bases lining up with TRBD2. Germline-derived CDR1 and CDR2 are LNHNV and YYDKDF (reference sequence). The V segment lost 3 bases and the J segment 2 bases; nucleotides outside the gene matches: 14. The CDR3 has 18 residues. This CDR3 reads CATSSNTPRGLATYEQYF. The CDR3 DNA reads as TGTGCCACCAGCAGTAATACACCCCGGGGACTAGCCACCTACGAGCAGTACTTC.

This clonotype was found a few times. The CDR3 sequence is CATSRQGGTEQYF. DNA of the CDR3: TGTGCCACCAGCAGACAAGGGGGAACCGAGCAGTACTTC. The chain joins TRBV15 to TRBJ2-7, with TRBD1 as a possible D gene (6 bases). CDR1 is LNHNV and CDR2 is YYDKDF in the germline V gene (reference sequence). V was pared by 2 bases and J by 6 bases, with 11 bases between. The CDR3 runs 13 residues.